Ten or more counts support the clone carrying this T cell receptor beta chain. Its antigen remains unknown. Trimming took 5 bases from V and 1 from J; bases not matched to a gene: 8. The CDR3 runs 15 residues. Germline assignment: CDR1 DFQATT and CDR2 SNEGSKA (reference sequence). The sample is drawn from a study of neurological immune-mediated disorders. General observations from the study: The highest TCR clonal expansion occurred in HTLV-1-associated myelopathy; multiple sclerosis fell below healthy controls. Across subjects, no CDR3 amino acid sequence appeared in expanded clones of more than one subject, a finding that suggested private repertoires in all groups.

Sorted libraries were made with approximately 920,000 CD4+ or CD8+ T cells. Synthesis of cDNA used 5'RACE (with 10-nucleotide random UMIs). TCRdb ran MiXCR on the 5' RACE reads and lists one entry per CDR3 protein. The sample consists of some 47,000 distinct CDR3 sequences, about 6.3% of them appearing once. Sequencing was performed on CD4+ T cells from blood. This receptor was obtained from a woman between 40 and 50 years old in good health. The chain uses TRBV20-1 and TRBJ2-3; 8 bases are a match to TRBD1. CDR3: CSAQSPGQGTDTQYF. CDR3 bases: TGCAGTGCTCAGAGTCCGGGACAGGGCACAGATACGCAGTATTTT.